A single sample is the source of the 30 T cell receptor beta chains below, sequenced in a study of cytomegalovirus exposure and HLA in healthy donors. Vbeta (60) and Jbeta (13) primers were used in the PCR. The assay was immunoSEQ multiplex PCR, and TCRdb's table has in-frame clones only and misses some. The sample has 150,000 to 200,000 clones; under 85% are singletons. Sequencing input: PBMCs. Receptors were obtained from a female donor in good health and CMV-seronegative.

This clone was found once. This chain joins TRBV6-4 and TRBJ2-7; 7 bases are a match to TRBD2. Trimming cost V 4 bases and J 2 bases; bases outside gene matches: 8. The CDR3 length is 15 residues. CDR1 and CDR2 (germline): MRHNA, SNTAGT. The CDR3: CASSVLPGGTYEQYF. The DNA of the CDR3 is TGTGCCAGCAGTGTTCTTCCGGGGGGAACCTACGAGCAGTACTTC.

This clone was observed a handful of times. The chain has TRBV7-6 and TRBJ2-7; 10 nucleotides line up with TRBD2. V trimming: 5 bases; J trimming: 3 bases; junction bases outside the gene matches: 7. There are 15 residues in the CDR3. The V gene's germline CDR1 is SGHVS and CDR2 FNYEAQ. The CDR3, as DNA: TGTGCCAGCAGCCCCGGGACTAGCGTGGGCTACGAGCAGTACTTC. It codes for CASSPGTSVGYEQYF.

The rearrangement links TRBV27 to TRBJ1-5; TRBD1 is a possible D gene (6 bases). V was trimmed by 5 bases and J by 5 bases, leaving 13 bases between them. CDR3 length: 14 amino acids. The germline gives CDR1 MNHEY, CDR2 SMNVEV (reference sequence). The CDR3 loop is CASSPDSVDQPQHF. CDR3 coding DNA: TGTGCCAGCAGTCCGGACAGCGTCGATCAGCCCCAGCATTTT.

This chain connects TRBV5-6 to TRBJ2-5, with TRBD1 matching 9 bases. The germline V gene has CDR1 SGHDT and CDR2 YYEEEE. The V segment lost 2 bases and the J segment 4 bases; nucleotides outside the gene matches: 6. This CDR3 is built from 15 residues. CDR3 sequence: CASSLTTGGSETQYF. The CDR3 nucleotides are TGTGCCAGCAGCTTAACGACAGGGGGATCAGAGACCCAGTACTTC.

This rearrangement joins TRBV21-1 to TRBJ2-2; the DNA was not used to check the table's D call, TRBD2. TRBV21-1 has pseudogene status. This CDR3 is built from 17 residues. Written as DNA, the CDR3 is TGTGCCAGCAGCGAACTAGCGGGGGACTCGAACACCGGGGAGCTGTTTTTT. Its translation: CASSELAGDSNTGELFF.

V usage is TRBV10-3 and J usage is TRBJ2-3; 10 bases fit TRBD1. From germline, CDR1 is ENHRY and CDR2 SYGVKD. The CDR3 runs to 15 residues. Trimming removed 8 bases from V and 2 bases from J; junction bases left unmatched: 7. The CDR3: CAIGTGTGATDTQYF. In DNA form, the CDR3 reads TGTGCCATCGGGACCGGGACAGGGGCCACAGATACGCAGTATTTT.

Concerning this clone itself: The junction departs from germline at one end; a sequencing error may be responsible. This sequence joins TRBV7-3 and TRBJ1-2; a possible D gene is TRBD1 (5 bases). The germline V gene has CDR1 SGHTA and CDR2 FQGTGA. This CDR3 contains 12 residues. The CDR3 nucleotides read TGTGCCAGCAGCTTAGACGTAGGGGTTTTTTACTTC. Translated, it gives CASSLDVGVFYF.

The rearrangement uses TRBV4-1 and TRBJ1-2, with TRBD1 as a possible D gene (6 bases). CDR1 MGHRA and CDR2 YSYEKL come from the germline V gene. The length of the CDR3 is 16 residues. Trimming stripped 1 base from V and 4 bases from J, with 16 bases between. DNA of the CDR3: TGCGCCAGCAGCCAAGTTGGGGTCTCAGGGGTCTATGGCTACACCTTC. Translating it yields CASSQVGVSGVYGYTF.

The chain couples TRBV28 to TRBJ2-7, with D possibly TRBD2 on 6 matching bases. This CDR3 has 14 residues. The germline gives CDR1 MDHEN, CDR2 SYDVKM. Trimming shortened V by 8 bases and J by 2 bases, and 16 bases separated the two germline ends. The CDR3 region is CASVNVGGPYEQYF. CDR3 DNA sequence: TGTGCCAGCGTCAACGTGGGGGGACCCTACGAGCAGTACTTC.

V usage is TRBV2 and J usage is TRBJ2-1; possibly TRBD1 for D (6 bases). With 6 bases removed from V and 8 bases from J, the gap between germline ends came to 17 bases. CDR1 and CDR2 from the germline V gene are SNHLY and FYNNEI. The CDR3 has 14 residues. The CDR3 reads CASRKQGGYDEQFF. CDR3 DNA sequence: TGTGCCAGCAGAAAACAGGGTGGGTACGATGAGCAGTTCTTC.

The V gene is TRBV6-5, the J gene TRBJ1-5; 8 bases map to TRBD1. This CDR3 contains 14 residues. V shed 6 bases, J shed 6 bases, and the junction held 7 bases outside the gene matches. Per germline, CDR1 MNHEY and CDR2 SVGAGI. CDR3 DNA: TGTGCCAGCAGCTATGACAGGGGTGGTCAGCCCCAGCATTTT. Its translation: CASSYDRGGQPQHF.

As to this clone: Compared with germline, one end of the junction differs, possibly owing to a read error. The same CDR3 is also encoded by other DNA sequences in this sample. The rearrangement uses TRBV28 and TRBJ2-7, with 9 bases fitting TRBD1. This CDR3 spans 15 amino acids. CDR1 and CDR2 from the germline V gene are MDHEN and SYDVKM. In DNA, the CDR3 is TGTGCTAGCAGTCCCGCCGGGACAGGGTTATACGAGCAGTACTTC. This sequence encodes CASSPAGTGLYEQYF.

The chain joins TRBV5-1 to TRBJ1-5; D unresolved. V lost 0 bases to trimming and J lost 0 bases, with 7 bases between them. This CDR3 region has 15 residues. Germline V gene sequence: CDR1 SGHRS, CDR2 YFSETQ. The CDR3 region has the DNA TGCGCCAGCAGCTTGGGGCTCGATAGCAATCAGCCCCAGCATTTT. Translating gives CASSLGLDSNQPQHF. The full variable domain, completed using reference TRBV5-1 and TRBJ1-5, is KAGVTQTPRYLIKTRGQQVTLSCSPISGHRSVSWYQQTPGQGLQFLFEYFSETQRNKGNFPGRFSGRQFSNSRSEMNVSTLELGDSALYLCASSLGLDSNQPQHFGDGTRLSIL.

This chain links TRBV19 with TRBJ2-1; 9 bases are a match to TRBD2. Per the germline V gene, CDR1 is LNHDA and CDR2 is SQIVND (reference sequence). The CDR3 loop spans 16 amino acids. Trimming cost V 2 bases and J 2 bases; bases outside gene matches: 4. The CDR3 is CASSIMGGGAYNEQFF. As DNA, the CDR3 is TGTGCCAGTAGTATAATGGGCGGGGGGGCCTACAATGAGCAGTTCTTC.

The V gene is TRBV4-3, the J gene TRBJ2-2; D is undetermined. Germline V CDR1 and CDR2: LGHNA, YSLEER. V lost 1 base to trimming and J lost 5 bases, with 17 bases between them. CDR3 size: 17 residues. CDR3 residues: CASSQVGLARRTGELFF. In DNA, the CDR3 is TGCGCCAGCAGCCAAGTCGGATTAGCAAGGCGGACCGGGGAGCTGTTTTTT.

The rearrangement joins TRBV28 to TRBJ1-2; 10 nucleotides agree with TRBD1. The CDR3 contains 15 residues. The germline V gene encodes CDR1 MDHEN and CDR2 SYDVKM. The trim removed 6 bases at V and 8 bases at J, leaving 12 bases unmatched. CDR3: CASSLPLDRGQGYTF. CDR3 bases: TGTGCCAGCAGCCTACCCCTCGACAGGGGGCAAGGCTACACCTTC.

J is TRBJ2-7 and V is TRBV13, with 7 nucleotides matching TRBD1. Trimming at V came to 5 bases and at J to 0 bases, leaving 7 bases not matched to a gene. Germline CDR1 PRHDT, CDR2 FYEKMQ (reference sequence). The CDR3 length is 15 residues. CDR3 region: CASSTRDRLSYEQYF. The CDR3 coding sequence is TGTGCCAGCAGCACCCGGGACAGACTCTCCTACGAGCAGTACTTC.

The J gene is TRBJ2-5, the V gene TRBV30, with TRBD2 identical over 12 bases. The ends lost 2 bases at V and 6 bases at J; junction bases unmatched: 7. Germline loops: CDR1 GTSNPN, CDR2 SVGIG (reference sequence). CDR3 size: 15 residues. The CDR3 is CAWSHGLAGSQTQYF. For the CDR3, the DNA is TGTGCCTGGAGTCATGGACTAGCGGGGAGCCAGACCCAGTACTTC.

In this sample, this clone turned up a few times. This rearrangement joins TRBV9 to TRBJ2-7; 7 positions agree with TRBD2. This CDR3 region has 15 residues. From germline, CDR1 is SGDLS and CDR2 YYNGEE. J gave up 4 bases and V 3 bases, and 10 bases lay outside the gene matches. CDR3 DNA sequence: TGTGCCAGCAGCGCCCAGGTTAGCGGGTTTTACGAGCAGTACTTC. Translating gives CASSAQVSGFYEQYF.

Concerning this clone: Other DNA sequences in this specimen translate into the identical CDR3. J is TRBJ2-3 and V is TRBV30; TRBD2 aligns across 7 bases. CDR1 is GTSNPN, CDR2 SVGIG, per germline (reference sequence). This CDR3 is built from 13 residues. Germline trimming cut 0 bases from V and 4 bases from J; bases unmatched to any gene: 1. The CDR3 DNA is TGTGCCTGGAGTGTACGGGGGGCAGATACGCAGTATTTT. Amino acid sequence: CAWSVRGADTQYF.

The J gene is TRBJ2-3, the V gene TRBV7-2; 8 bases agree with TRBD2. CDR1 SGHTA and CDR2 FQGNSA come from the germline V gene. The V segment lost 0 bases and the J segment 5 bases; nucleotides outside the gene matches: 4. CDR3 length: 15 amino acids. The CDR3 loop reads CASSLAGTRLDTQYF. The CDR3 bases are TGTGCCAGCAGCTTAGCTGGGACTAGATTAGATACGCAGTATTTT.

V is TRBV18 and J is TRBJ1-6, with 7 nucleotides matching TRBD1. Germline V gene data show CDR1 as KGHSH and CDR2 as LQKENI. Unmatched junction bases numbered 4, after V lost 6 bases and J lost 5 bases. The CDR3 spans 14 residues. The DNA for the CDR3 is TGTGCCAGCTCGCGACAGGGCAATAATTCACCCCTCCACTTT. It specifies CASSRQGNNSPLHF. Drawing the rest from reference TRBV18 and TRBJ1-6, the complete variable domain is NAGVMQNPRHLVRRRGQEARLRCSPMKGHSHVYWYRQLPEEGLKFMVYLQKENIIDESGMPKERFSAEFPKEGPSILRIQQVVRGDSAAYFCASSRQGNNSPLHFGNGTRLTVT.

The table lists this clone with a few counts. This chain connects TRBV1 to TRBJ2-5; the D call TRBD2 from the table was never checked on the DNA. The end of the DNA fits TRBJ2-7 better, so the J call may be wrong. TRBV1 corresponds to a pseudogene. CDR3 size: 17 residues. The CDR3, as DNA: TGCACCAGCAGCCAAGATGAAGGACTAGCGTCCTCCTACGAGCAGTACTTC. This sequence encodes CTSSQDEGLASSYEQYF.

V gene TRBV7-3 combines with J gene TRBJ2-1; 9 bases line up with TRBD2. The CDR3 runs to 14 residues. V gave up 5 bases and J gave up 9 bases; unmatched junction bases: 8. CDR1 and CDR2 (germline): SGHTA, FQGTGA. For the CDR3, the DNA is TGTGCCAGCAGCCTTAGCGGGAGAGGGGGTGAGCAGTTCTTC. It translates to CASSLSGRGGEQFF.

This clone was picked up one time. The chain links TRBV19 to TRBJ2-7; 11 bases are shared with TRBD2. Per the germline V gene, CDR1 is LNHDA and CDR2 is SQIVND (reference sequence). The CDR3 is 15 residues long. Germline trimming cut 4 bases from V and 2 bases from J; bases unmatched to any gene: 4. The CDR3 bases are TGTGCCAGTAGTACTGGACTAGCGGGTCCCTACGAGCAGTACTTC. As protein: CASSTGLAGPYEQYF.

J is TRBJ1-5 and V is TRBV11-1; 7 bases map to TRBD1. The CDR3 length is 14 residues. Germline V lookup: CDR1 SGHAT, CDR2 FQDESV (reference sequence). The V and J ends lost 5 bases and 3 bases, in that order; junction bases with no gene match: 4. CDR3 residues: CASSKGGINQPQHF. The CDR3 DNA is TGTGCCAGCAGCAAAGGGGGCATCAATCAGCCCCAGCATTTT. Full variable domain (missing parts from reference TRBV11-1 and TRBJ1-5): EAEVAQSPRYKITEKSQAVAFWCDPISGHATLYWYRQILGQGPELLVQFQDESVVDDSQLPKDRFSAERLKGVDSTLKIQPAELGDSAMYLCASSKGGINQPQHFGDGTRLSIL.

This chain uses TRBV7-3 with TRBJ1-1; D unclear. There are 15 residues in the CDR3. V was clipped by 1 base and J by 1 base, with 10 bases between them. Per the germline V gene, CDR1 is SGHTA and CDR2 is FQGTGA. The CDR3 loop is CASSLMAVENTEAFF. CDR3 in DNA: TGTGCCAGCAGCTTAATGGCGGTAGAGAACACTGAAGCTTTCTTT.

This clone showed up just a few times. Sequence at one end of the junction differs from germline and may be a read error. The chain carries TRBV28 and TRBJ1-1, with 8 bases lining up with TRBD1. The CDR3 totals 17 residues. Germline lookup yields CDR1 MDHEN and CDR2 SYDVKM. CDR3 in DNA: TGTGCCAGCAATTTACCCTCCTTCCAGGGGGCGGACACTGAAGCTTTCTTT. Its protein is CASNLPSFQGADTEAFF.

The chain employs TRBV28 and TRBJ2-2; a possible D gene is TRBD2 (5 bases). CDR1 and CDR2 from the germline V gene are MDHEN and SYDVKM. The V gene lost 3 bases and the J gene lost 2 bases, with 10 bases spanning the gap. This CDR3 has 15 residues. CDR3 protein: CASSFPSGNTGELFF. Here the CDR3 DNA reads TGTGCCAGCAGTTTTCCCAGCGGCAACACCGGGGAGCTGTTTTTT. The full variable domain, rest sourced from reference TRBV28 and TRBJ2-2, is DVKVTQSSRYLVKRTGEKVFLECVQDMDHENMFWYRQDPGLGLRLIYFSYDVKMKEKGDIPEGYSVSREKKERFSLILESASTNQTSMYLCASSFPSGNTGELFFGEGSRLTVL.

This sequence joins TRBV5-1 and TRBJ2-2; TRBD1 matches at 7 bases. CDR3 size: 15 residues. The V segment lost 4 bases and the J segment 6 bases; nucleotides outside the gene matches: 9. CDR1 SGHRS and CDR2 YFSETQ come from the germline V gene. The CDR3 DNA reads as TGCGCCAGCAGCCCTAGGACAGGCAATTCCGGGGAGCTGTTTTTT. This gives the protein CASSPRTGNSGELFF.